The 31 T cell receptor beta chains presented below share a single source sample, sequenced in a study of blood T cell repertoires in COVID-19. Assay: immunoSEQ multiplex PCR; the TCRdb copy retains only in-frame clones and omits some. The sample records under 300,000 clones, more than 70% being singletons. Sequencing used peripheral blood. These receptor sequences come from a middle-aged woman who had recovered from COVID-19.

CDR3 loop: CASSTGQGNTIYF. In nucleotides, the CDR3 is TGTGCCAGTAGTACCGGACAGGGAAACACCATATATTTT. V and J are TRBV19 and TRBJ1-3, with D perhaps matching TRBD1 (6 bases). V was clipped by 4 bases and J by 4 bases, with 8 bases between them. Per the germline V gene, CDR1 is LNHDA and CDR2 is SQIVND (reference sequence). This CDR3 contains 13 residues.

The chain recombines TRBV28 with TRBJ2-2, with TRBD1 as a possible D gene (5 bases). Per germline, CDR1 MDHEN and CDR2 SYDVKM. With 1 base removed from V and 1 base from J, the gap between germline ends came to 7 bases. The CDR3 has 15 amino acids. This CDR3 reads CASSLYRMNTGELFF. CDR3 coding DNA: TGTGCCAGCAGTTTATACAGGATGAACACCGGGGAGCTGTTTTTT.

This sequence joins TRBV24-1 and TRBJ1-4; D is ambiguous. The CDR3 consists of 15 residues. Trimming stripped 7 bases from V and 3 bases from J, with 14 bases between. Germline V lookup: CDR1 KGHDR, CDR2 SFDVKD. CDR3 bases: TGTGCCACCAGCGAGGCCGGGAAGGCTAATGAAAAACTGTTTTTT. Translating it yields CATSEAGKANEKLFF.

This rearrangement joins TRBV11-2 to TRBJ1-5; unclear D gene. The V and J ends lost 3 bases and 6 bases respectively, with 12 bases between them. The CDR3 extends over 14 amino acids. Germline-derived CDR1 and CDR2 are SGHAT and FQNNGV. The CDR3 bases are TGTGCCAGCAGCTTGTCGGGGTTGGGTCAGCCCCAGCATTTT. Protein product: CASSLSGLGQPQHF.

The chain has TRBV5-1 and TRBJ2-2; D gene uncertain. V lost 6 bases to trimming and J lost 5 bases, with 17 bases between them. The germline CDR1 and CDR2 sequences are SGHRS and YFSETQ. This CDR3 has 15 residues. CDR3 DNA: TGCGCCAGCACCGCATCTAACTCGAGGACCGGGGAGCTGTTTTTT. Translation gives CASTASNSRTGELFF.

The chain combines TRBV27 with TRBJ1-6; 8 nucleotides agree with TRBD1. Germline values: CDR1 MNHEY, CDR2 SMNVEV (reference sequence). Unmatched junction bases numbered 14, after V lost 6 bases and J lost 10 bases. This CDR3 is 16 amino acids long. CDR3 sequence: CASSLRTGREKSPLHF. Written as DNA, the CDR3 is TGTGCCAGCAGCCTAAGGACAGGGAGAGAAAAATCACCCCTCCACTTT.

The chain employs TRBV5-6 and TRBJ2-7; 10 positions match TRBD2. The junction had 3 bases not matched to a gene; V was cut back by 1 base and J by 2 bases. The germline gives CDR1 SGHDT, CDR2 YYEEEE. The CDR3 consists of 15 residues. The CDR3 coding sequence is TGTGCCAGCAGCTTGTCTAGCGGGGGAGCCTACGAGCAGTACTTC. Translating it yields CASSLSSGGAYEQYF.

The chain joins TRBV19 to TRBJ1-4; perhaps TRBD1 as D (5 bases). Trimming pared 3 bases from V and 8 bases from J, leaving 19 bases between. The CDR3 is 16 amino acids. The V gene's germline CDR1 is LNHDA and CDR2 SQIVND (reference sequence). The CDR3 protein is CASSMGPPGKGEKLFF. CDR3 DNA: TGTGCCAGTAGTATGGGCCCCCCAGGAAAGGGGGAAAAACTGTTTTTT. Full variable domain (remainder filled in from reference TRBV19 and TRBJ1-4): DGGITQSPKYLFRKEGQNVTLSCEQNLNHDAMYWYRQDPGQGLRLIYYSQIVNDFQKGDIAEGYSVSREKKESFPLTVTSAQKNPTAFYLCASSMGPPGKGEKLFFGSGTQLSVL.

This chain links TRBV5-4 with TRBJ1-1, with 7 bases that match TRBD1. Germline CDR1 and CDR2: SGHNT and YYREEE (reference sequence). The CDR3 totals 15 residues. Trimming cost V 3 bases and J 1 base; bases outside gene matches: 6. CDR3 sequence (DNA): TGTGCCAGCAGCTCGATACAGGGGTCGAACACTGAAGCTTTCTTT. This codes for CASSSIQGSNTEAFF.

This clone occurred once. The V call is TRBV10-1, the J call TRBJ2-7; D might be TRBD2 (6 bases). Germline assignment: CDR1 WNHNN and CDR2 SYGVQD (reference sequence). The CDR3 has 15 amino acids. V was clipped by 4 bases and J by 0 bases, with 13 bases between them. CDR3 bases: TGCGCCAGCAGTGTAGGAGGGAGGTGCTCCTACGAGCAGTACTTC. As protein: CASSVGGRCSYEQYF.

The V gene is TRBV19, the J gene TRBJ2-6, with TRBD2 matching 10 bases. The length of the CDR3 is 16 residues. CDR1 and CDR2 (germline): LNHDA, SQIVND (reference sequence). With 5 bases clipped from V and 3 bases from J, the junction kept 4 bases outside the gene matches. The CDR3 DNA is TGTGCCAGTAGTGTCCTAGCGGGAGTTGGGGCCAACGTCCTGACTTTC. Amino acids: CASSVLAGVGANVLTF. Drawing the rest from reference TRBV19 and TRBJ2-6, the complete variable domain is DGGITQSPKYLFRKEGQNVTLSCEQNLNHDAMYWYRQDPGQGLRLIYYSQIVNDFQKGDIAEGYSVSREKKESFPLTVTSAQKNPTAFYLCASSVLAGVGANVLTFGAGSRLTVL.

The chain links TRBV7-9 to TRBJ2-1; 9 positions match TRBD1. V shed 5 bases, J shed 3 bases, and the junction held 2 bases outside the gene matches. Germline V CDR1 and CDR2: SEHNR, FQNEAQ (reference sequence). The CDR3 totals 14 residues. The CDR3 reads CASSTGQGYNEQFF. Written as DNA, the CDR3 is TGTGCCAGCAGCACGGGACAGGGCTACAATGAGCAGTTCTTC.

This rearrangement joins TRBV30 to TRBJ1-5; TRBD1 matches at 8 bases. The CDR3 spans 14 residues. J lost 6 bases, V lost 4 bases, and 8 bases had no gene match. Germline assignment: CDR1 GTSNPN and CDR2 SVGIG (reference sequence). CDR3 coding DNA: TGTGCCTGGACCCGACAGGGGACGGGTCAGCCCCAGCATTTT. Amino acid sequence: CAWTRQGTGQPQHF.

About this clone: The DNA is omitted, as the CDR3 cannot be located on it reliably, and the CDR3 follows TCRdb's listing. This rearrangement joins TRBV7-3 to TRBJ2-7; TRBD2, the table's D call, lacks a check against the DNA. The CDR3 sequence runs 13 residues, both termini included. Per germline, CDR1 SGHTA and CDR2 FQGTGA. The CDR3 here is CASSLFLYGEQYF.

The rearrangement links TRBV21-1 to TRBJ1-5; the table assigns TRBD1, which was not confirmed against the DNA. TRBV21-1 is a listed pseudogene. The CDR3 length is 18 residues. CDR3 nucleotide sequence: TGTGCCAGCAGCAAAGACGGCAGGGGGATTACGGTGGATCAGCCCCAGCATTTT. This encodes CASSKDGRGITVDQPQHF.

The genes are TRBV2 and TRBJ2-2; 9 bases agree with TRBD1. Per germline, CDR1 SNHLY and CDR2 FYNNEI. This CDR3 region has 14 residues. J gave up 7 bases and V 5 bases, and 5 bases lay outside the gene matches. The CDR3 loop reads CASSPRTGDGELFF. In DNA, the CDR3 is TGTGCCAGCAGTCCTCGGACAGGGGACGGGGAGCTGTTTTTT.

The rearrangement uses TRBV15 and TRBJ2-7, with D perhaps matching TRBD2 (5 bases). The CDR3 has 15 amino acids. Germline loops: CDR1 LNHNV, CDR2 YYDKDF (reference sequence). The germline V and J ends were trimmed by 0 bases and 0 bases, with 9 bases remaining between them. This CDR3 is CATSRDLGSSYEQYF. CDR3 DNA sequence: TGTGCCACCAGCAGAGATCTAGGGAGCTCCTACGAGCAGTACTTC.

This clone came up a few times. The J gene is TRBJ2-7, the V gene TRBV19, with D possibly being TRBD1 (6 bases). Germline-derived CDR1 and CDR2 are LNHDA and SQIVND (reference sequence). Trimming cost V 4 bases and J 1 base, with 11 bases left between them. The CDR3 sequence is 14 residues long. This CDR3 reads CASSTSDSSYEQYF. The CDR3 coding sequence is TGTGCCAGTAGTACATCGGACAGTTCCTACGAGCAGTACTTC.

The chain uses TRBV6-2 or TRBV6-3 and TRBJ2-1; D possibly corresponds to TRBD2 (6 bases). In germline, CDR1 is MNHEY, CDR2 SVGEGT. V was pared by 2 bases and J by 7 bases, with 21 bases between. The CDR3 sequence is 17 residues long. The CDR3 DNA reads as TGTGCCAGCAGTTACCCCCTGGGGGACTCCTCTTTAAATGAGCAGTTCTTC. It translates to CASSYPLGDSSLNEQFF.

On this clone itself: At the DNA level, this CDR3 is encoded by other sequences in the same sample as well. The rearrangement links TRBV28 to TRBJ2-7, with no clear D. V was shortened by 6 bases and J by 3 bases, with 9 bases between the two germline ends. CDR3 length equals 12 residues. CDR1 MDHEN and CDR2 SYDVKM come from the germline V gene. CDR3 bases: TGTGCCAGCAGGTCGGGTCTCTACGAGCAGTACTTC. Translation: CASRSGLYEQYF. Combining the CDR3 with reference TRBV28 and TRBJ2-7 gives the whole variable domain DVKVTQSSRYLVKRTGEKVFLECVQDMDHENMFWYRQDPGLGLRLIYFSYDVKMKEKGDIPEGYSVSREKKERFSLILESASTNQTSMYLCASRSGLYEQYFGPGTRLTVT.

This sequence joins TRBV19 and TRBJ1-5, with D maybe TRBD1 (6 bases). Germline CDR1 is LNHDA and CDR2 is SQIVND (reference sequence). The CDR3 spans 15 residues. The ends were cut back, 5 bases at V and 2 bases at J, with 13 bases in the middle. The CDR3 bases are TGTGCCAGTAGTGGGGGCTCCTGGGGCAATCAGCCCCAGCATTTT. This sequence encodes CASSGGSWGNQPQHF.

This clone showed up just a few times. V is TRBV2 and J is TRBJ1-5; D might be TRBD1 (5 bases). V lost 2 bases, J lost 7 bases, and 15 bases lay in between. The CDR3 contains 15 residues. Germline V CDR1 and CDR2: SNHLY, FYNNEI. The CDR3 DNA sequence: TGTGCCAGCAGTGAATCGGGTCAGGGAAACCAGCCCCAGCATTTT. It yields the protein CASSESGQGNQPQHF.

J is TRBJ1-1 and V is TRBV29-1, with 7 positions matching TRBD1. Germline CDR1 is SQVTM and CDR2 is ANQGSEA. This CDR3 contains 14 residues. The V and J ends lost 7 bases and 6 bases, in that order; junction bases with no gene match: 14. The CDR3: CSAKRGPGMPEAFF. The CDR3 region has the DNA TGCAGCGCTAAAAGGGGGCCAGGGATGCCTGAAGCTTTCTTT. The full variable domain, completed using reference TRBV29-1 and TRBJ1-1, is SAVISQKPSRDICQRGTSLTIQCQVDSQVTMMFWYRQQPGQSLTLIATANQGSEATYESGFVIDKFPISRPNLTFSTLTVSNMSPEDSSIYLCSAKRGPGMPEAFFGQGTRLTVV.

The genes are TRBV6-5 and TRBJ2-7, with D possibly matching TRBD2 (6 bases). CDR3 length equals 13 residues. The germline gives CDR1 MNHEY, CDR2 SVGAGI. The ends were cut back, 6 bases at V and 2 bases at J, with 11 bases in the middle. Here the CDR3 reads CASRPGGPYEQYF. The DNA of the CDR3 is TGTGCCAGCAGACCCGGGGGACCCTACGAGCAGTACTTC.

The V gene is TRBV4-1, the J gene TRBJ1-2; tentatively, D is TRBD1 (5 bases). Germline CDR1 and CDR2: MGHRA and YSYEKL. V lost 4 bases to trimming and J lost 6 bases, with 21 bases between them. The CDR3 spans 16 residues. Written as DNA, the CDR3 is TGCGCCAGCAGCCGGGGCGAGGGAGGAGGCGGCCATGGCTACACCTTC. It codes for CASSRGEGGGGHGYTF.

The CDR3 DNA reads TGCGCCAGCAGCCAAGGAATAATTGGGCCCTACGAGCAGTACTTC. Its translation: CASSQGIIGPYEQYF. The chain uses TRBV4-1 and TRBJ2-7, with D unclear. The CDR3 consists of 15 residues. V was clipped by 1 base and J by 2 bases, with 12 bases between them. Germline V lookup: CDR1 MGHRA, CDR2 YSYEKL.

This rearrangement joins TRBV5-1 to TRBJ1-5, with TRBD1 matching 9 bases. The J segment lost 9 bases and the V segment lost 3 bases, leaving 10 bases of the junction unmatched. Germline CDR1 reads SGHRS; CDR2 reads YFSETQ. This CDR3 region has 15 residues. CDR3 residues: CASSSGTGTNGPQHF. The CDR3 DNA reads as TGCGCCAGCAGCTCCGGGACAGGGACTAATGGGCCCCAGCATTTT.

The chain couples TRBV5-8 to TRBJ2-3; possibly TRBD1 for D (6 bases). Germline V gives CDR1 SGHTS, CDR2 YDEGEE. V was cut by 2 bases and J by 6 bases, with 10 bases left in between. The CDR3 runs to 13 residues. The CDR3 DNA reads as TGTGCCAGCAGCTTACAGGGTGGGGATACGCAGTATTTT. Its translation: CASSLQGGDTQYF. Full variable domain (missing parts from reference TRBV5-8 and TRBJ2-3): EAGVTQSPTHLIKTRGQQATLRCSPISGHTSVYWYQQALGLGLQFLLWYDEGEERNRGNFPPRFSGRQFPNYSSELNVNALELEDSALYLCASSLQGGDTQYFGPGTRLTVL.

This chain uses TRBV19 with TRBJ1-5, with D maybe TRBD1 (5 bases). The V gene lost 4 bases and the J gene lost 2 bases, with 15 bases spanning the gap. Germline lookup yields CDR1 LNHDA and CDR2 SQIVND (reference sequence). The CDR3 runs to 16 residues. The CDR3: CASSKQAFGGNQPQHF. The CDR3 coding sequence is TGTGCCAGTAGTAAACAGGCATTTGGTGGCAATCAGCCCCAGCATTTT.

J is TRBJ2-2 and V is TRBV5-1; 9 bases are a match to TRBD1. Germline V gene sequence: CDR1 SGHRS, CDR2 YFSETQ. The CDR3 covers 16 residues. The ends lost 4 bases at V and 2 bases at J; junction bases unmatched: 6. CDR3 bases: TGCGCCAGCAGCCTCCCGGGACAGGGTAACACCGGGGAGCTGTTTTTT. It encodes CASSLPGQGNTGELFF.

This sequence joins TRBV6-5 and TRBJ2-7, with D perhaps TRBD1 (6 bases). The germline V gene encodes CDR1 MNHEY and CDR2 SVGAGI. The CDR3 runs 14 residues. Trimming pared 8 bases from V and 0 bases from J, leaving 14 bases between. As DNA, the CDR3 is TGTGCCAGCCGTAAACAGGGCTACTCCTACGAGCAGTACTTC. As protein: CASRKQGYSYEQYF.